The entry below gives a single T cell receptor beta chain sequence along with its context. Its antigen has not been determined. It has no much larger one-base neighbor in the sample; base qualities were not kept. TCR beta repertoires were profiled from peripheral blood of approximately 13 young patients with multiple sclerosis to demonstrate the VDJtools post-analysis software. The multiple sclerosis patients were children and adolescents ranging in age from about 6 to 16 years. The data belong to a study of post-analysis software for immune sequencing data (dated by TCRdb to the mid-2010s). Background on the whole study: The recorded disease courses included relapsing-remitting, secondary progressive and progressive-relapsing multiple sclerosis, and some patients had no subtype annotation. The patient repertoires were compared against 11 previously published healthy control repertoires obtained from donors aged roughly 6 to 28 years. A subset of samples was prepared in parallel using single-end sample barcoding, then pooled and co-amplified after Illumina adapter ligation.

What the research found in general, with its limitations: Significantly higher frequencies in patients than in controls were found for roughly 5 TRBV segments, including TRBV5-6, TRBV5-1 and TRBV20-1. Strong co-clustering of samples prepared in the same batch was shown by direct clustering with F measure, prompting a batch-effect correction. Compared with controls, multiple sclerosis patients had significantly lower normalized Chao1 diversity, a finding suggesting substantial peripheral T-cell clonal expansion. The control group was slightly older than the multiple sclerosis patient group.

Receptor amplification or capture employed PCR. TCRdb shows the sequencer as Illumina HiSeq 2500. To reduce PCR and sequencing biases, unique molecular identifiers were built into the TCR beta cDNA libraries. About 500,000 cDNA molecules were obtained per 1 to 10 million input T cells, so each molecule approximated one T cell. Patient libraries were prepared and sequenced with the same protocol used for the earlier healthy control dataset. Within a given batch, samples were prepared together, multiplexed and sequenced on the same HiSeq lane. On the authors' methods: MIGEC handled the raw barcoded reads, throwing out single-read molecular identifier groups before consensus assembly and CDR3 extraction. VDJtools was used for post-analysis of the clonotype tables, with diversity normalized by down-sampling every dataset to the smallest sample size. To correct batch-related cross-sample contamination, repertoire overlap clustering matched CDR3 amino acid sequences but not nucleotide sequences. The raw public data were reprocessed by TCRdb itself: fastp quality trimming at Q25, MiXCR clonotype calling, in-frame beta chains only. Each record represents a unique CDR3 protein, reported with the most common genes and DNA among its rows. The V and J calls and clone size come from TCRdb's table, not from the authors' own analysis. The sample table holds under 200,000 distinct CDR3 sequences, of which 25% to 30% were seen once. About 3.7% of the sample lies in the top ten.

The germline V gene (reference sequence) specifies MNHEY as CDR1 and SMNVEV as CDR2. There are 13 amino acids in the CDR3, from cysteine to phenylalanine inclusive. The entry retains the CDR3 DNA only, 39 bases that are in frame from base 1. Between the V and J ends, shortened by 3 bases and 10 bases respectively, the junction contains 15 bases. This sequence uses TRBV27 and TRBJ1-1; D gene: possibly TRBD1, on 6 matching bases. Sequenced material: blood. The TCR was taken from a girl aged 2-17 years with multiple sclerosis. The DNA reads TGTGCCAGCAGTTTCGAACAGGGCATGGTAGCTTTCTTT. This translates into CASSFEQGMVAFF.